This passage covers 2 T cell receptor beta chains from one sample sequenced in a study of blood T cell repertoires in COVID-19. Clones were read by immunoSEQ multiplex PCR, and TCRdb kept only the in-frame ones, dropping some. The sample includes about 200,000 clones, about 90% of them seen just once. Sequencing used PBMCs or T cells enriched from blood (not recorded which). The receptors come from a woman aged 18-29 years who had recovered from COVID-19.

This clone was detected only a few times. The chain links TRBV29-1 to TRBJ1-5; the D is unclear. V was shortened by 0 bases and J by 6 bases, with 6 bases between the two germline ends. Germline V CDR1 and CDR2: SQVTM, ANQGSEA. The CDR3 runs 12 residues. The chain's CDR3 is CSVEDEGQPQHF. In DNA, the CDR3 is TGCAGCGTTGAAGATGAGGGTCAGCCCCAGCATTTT.

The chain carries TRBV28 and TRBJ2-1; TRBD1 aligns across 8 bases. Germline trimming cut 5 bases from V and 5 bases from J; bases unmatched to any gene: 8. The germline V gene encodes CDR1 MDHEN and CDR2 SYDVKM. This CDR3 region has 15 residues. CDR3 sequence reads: CASSVGGTGNNEQFF. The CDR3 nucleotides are TGTGCCAGCAGTGTGGGCGGGACAGGTAACAATGAGCAGTTCTTC.